The sequence of this T cell receptor (beta chain) was determined in a study of T cell repertoires in cytomegalovirus infection. Study details: Recently described HLA-C-restricted plus well-studied HLA-B-restricted CMV epitopes were used. Carrying CMV and the relevant HLA type showed in public TCR beta signatures.

The V and J ends lost 0 bases and 3 bases respectively, with 11 bases between them. The CDR3 is 15 residues long. Germline loops: CDR1 LNHNV, CDR2 YYDKDF (reference sequence). Points on this clonotype: Its antigen remains unknown.

General study points: HLA-C-restricted CMV-specific TCR beta clonotypes prevailed in the ex vivo response. Based on cumulative public TCR beta family frequency, carriers of CMV plus the relevant HLA were identified.

Each CDR3 protein is one row after TCRdb ran MiXCR on the reads. In the table there are 800,000 to 950,000 distinct CDR3 sequences, 30% to 35% of which are singletons. This sequence was found in a human donor in good health (CMV status not recorded). Some clones in this sample may be carry-over from other donors' samples. The specimen was cultured CD8+ T cells from PBMCs, collected from culture after CMV antigen stimulation. J is TRBJ2-5 and V is TRBV15; maybe TRBD1 (6 bases). CDR3 nucleotides: TGTGCCACCAGCAGAGATAGGGACATAGAAGAGACCCAGTACTTC. Its translation: CATSRDRDIEETQYF.